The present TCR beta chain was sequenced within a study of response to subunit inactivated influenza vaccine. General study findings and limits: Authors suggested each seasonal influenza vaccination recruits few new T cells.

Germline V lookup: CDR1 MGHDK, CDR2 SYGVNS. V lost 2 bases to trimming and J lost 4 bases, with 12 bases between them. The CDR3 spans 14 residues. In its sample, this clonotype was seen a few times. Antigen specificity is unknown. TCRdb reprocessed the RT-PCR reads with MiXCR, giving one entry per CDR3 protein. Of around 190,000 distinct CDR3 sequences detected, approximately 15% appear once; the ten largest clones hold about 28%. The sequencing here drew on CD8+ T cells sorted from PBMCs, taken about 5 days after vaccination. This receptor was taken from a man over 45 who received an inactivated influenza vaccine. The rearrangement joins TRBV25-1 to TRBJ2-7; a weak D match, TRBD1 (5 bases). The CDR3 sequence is CASSEDMGPYEQYF. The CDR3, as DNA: TGTGCCAGCAGTGAAGATATGGGGCCGTACGAGCAGTACTTC.